This T cell receptor beta chain came from a study of shared clonotypes between healthy human individuals. Findings and limits, study-wide: Specimens sampled were limited to blood, with tissue repertoires likely differing. A limitation of the genetic and exposure-history diversity represented arose from few donors. Clonotypes which were not shared had lower generation probabilities than clonotypes that all four donors shared.

From CD4+ cells came CD45RA+ naive and CD45RA-negative memory subsets. Method: immunoSEQ multiplex PCR; TCRdb's copy keeps in-frame clones and lacks some. The sample includes more than 2 million clones, around 95% seen only once; the top ten take under 0.15%. Looked up from germline, CDR1 is MNHEY and CDR2 is SVGAGI. V lost 8 bases and J lost 0; bases outside the gene matches: 7. The CDR3 totals 15 residues. On this clone itself: As yet, its antigen is unknown.

The sample taken for sequencing was naive CD4+ T cells sorted from blood. Subset defined: CD45RA+ positively selected. This chain links TRBV6-5 with TRBJ1-3; the match to TRBD1 covers 7 bases. This sequence originates from a man younger than 30 in good health. CDR3 in amino acids: CASAQGDTSGNTIYF. The CDR3 DNA follows: TGTGCCAGCGCCCAGGGGGATACCTCTGGAAACACCATATATTTT.